This entry lists 3 T cell receptor beta chains sequenced from one sample in a study of cytomegalovirus exposure and HLA in healthy donors. The PCR ran on 60 Vbeta and 13 Jbeta primers. Sequenced by immunoSEQ multiplex PCR; TCRdb stores in-frame clones only, minus some. The data contain roughly 120,000 clones, about 76% of them singletons. Sequences were obtained from PBMCs. These receptors were obtained from a woman in her 40s in good health and CMV-seronegative.

This chain connects TRBV4-2 to TRBJ2-7, with TRBD2 matching 8 bases. Germline values: CDR1 LGHNA, CDR2 YNFKEQ. CDR3 length equals 16 residues. Unmatched junction bases numbered 7, after V lost 1 base and J lost 2 bases. For the CDR3, the DNA is TGTGCCAGCAGCCAAGTTTTAACTAGCGGAACCTACGAGCAGTACTTC. Encoded protein: CASSQVLTSGTYEQYF.

The CDR3 spells CAISEEDRGRQPQHF. CDR3 DNA: TGTGCCATCAGTGAAGAGGACAGGGGGCGACAGCCCCAGCATTTT. The V gene is TRBV10-3, the J gene TRBJ1-5; 11 bases fit TRBD1. J gave up 7 bases and V 3 bases, and 5 bases lay outside the gene matches. Germline V gene data show CDR1 as ENHRY and CDR2 as SYGVKD. The CDR3 runs 15 residues.

V usage is TRBV6-5 and J usage is TRBJ1-1; D is perhaps TRBD1 (5 bases). From germline, CDR1 is MNHEY and CDR2 SVGAGI. The CDR3 has 13 amino acids. Deletions cut 2 bases from V and 3 bases from J, with 7 bases between. Written as DNA, the CDR3 is TGTGCCAGCAGTTACACAGGAGACACTGAAGCTTTCTTT. Encoded protein: CASSYTGDTEAFF.